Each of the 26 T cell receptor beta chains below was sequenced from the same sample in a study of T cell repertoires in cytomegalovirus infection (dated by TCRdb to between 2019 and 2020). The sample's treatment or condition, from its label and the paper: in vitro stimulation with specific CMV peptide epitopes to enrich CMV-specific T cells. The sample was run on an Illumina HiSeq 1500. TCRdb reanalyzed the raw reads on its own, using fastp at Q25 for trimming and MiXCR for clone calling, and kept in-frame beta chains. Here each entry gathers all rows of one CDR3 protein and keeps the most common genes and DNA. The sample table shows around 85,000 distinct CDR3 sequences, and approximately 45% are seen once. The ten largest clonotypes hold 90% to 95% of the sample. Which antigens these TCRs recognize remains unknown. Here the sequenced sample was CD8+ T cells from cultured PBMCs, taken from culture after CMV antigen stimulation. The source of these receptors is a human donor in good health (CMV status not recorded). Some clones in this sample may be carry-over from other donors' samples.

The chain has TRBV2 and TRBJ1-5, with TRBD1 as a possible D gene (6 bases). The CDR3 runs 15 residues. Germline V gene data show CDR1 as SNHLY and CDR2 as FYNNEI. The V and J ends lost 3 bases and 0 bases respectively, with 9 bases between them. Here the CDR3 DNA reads TGTGCCAGCAGTGACGGACAGACTAGCAATCAGCCCCAGCATTTT. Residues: CASSDGQTSNQPQHF.

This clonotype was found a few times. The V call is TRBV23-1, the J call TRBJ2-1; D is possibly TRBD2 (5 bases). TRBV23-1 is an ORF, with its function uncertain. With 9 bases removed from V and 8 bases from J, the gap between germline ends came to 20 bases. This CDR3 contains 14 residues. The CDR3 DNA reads TGCGCCAGTCCTCGGGTAGAGAGGGTCCATGAGCAGTTCTTC. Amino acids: CASPRVERVHEQFF.

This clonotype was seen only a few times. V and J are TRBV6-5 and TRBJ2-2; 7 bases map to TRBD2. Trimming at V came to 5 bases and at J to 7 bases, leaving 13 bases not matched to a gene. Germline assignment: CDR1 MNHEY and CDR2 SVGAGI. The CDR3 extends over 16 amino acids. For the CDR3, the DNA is TGTGCCAGCAGTCCCGTACCGGGACTATCGATCGGGGAGCTGTTTTTT. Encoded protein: CASSPVPGLSIGELFF.

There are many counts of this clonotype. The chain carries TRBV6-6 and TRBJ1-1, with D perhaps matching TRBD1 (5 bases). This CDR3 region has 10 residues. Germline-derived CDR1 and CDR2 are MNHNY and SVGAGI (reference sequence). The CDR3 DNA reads TGTGCGACCGGGGACTTCGAAGCTTTCTTT. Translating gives CATGDFEAFF.

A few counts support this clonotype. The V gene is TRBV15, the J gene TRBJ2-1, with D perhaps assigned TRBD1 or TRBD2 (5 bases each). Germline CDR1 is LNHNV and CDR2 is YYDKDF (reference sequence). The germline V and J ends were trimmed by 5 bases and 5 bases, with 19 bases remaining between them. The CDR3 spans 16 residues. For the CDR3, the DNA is TGTGCCACCAGCGGGATGAATCGGCCGGGGCACAATGAGCAGTTCTTC. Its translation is CATSGMNRPGHNEQFF.

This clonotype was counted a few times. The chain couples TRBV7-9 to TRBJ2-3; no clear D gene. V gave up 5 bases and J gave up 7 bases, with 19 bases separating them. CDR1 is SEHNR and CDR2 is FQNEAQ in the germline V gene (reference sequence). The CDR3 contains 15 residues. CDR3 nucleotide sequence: TGTGCCAGCAGCCCAACAGAGCGCACCGATAATACGCAGTATTTT. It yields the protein CASSPTERTDNTQYF.

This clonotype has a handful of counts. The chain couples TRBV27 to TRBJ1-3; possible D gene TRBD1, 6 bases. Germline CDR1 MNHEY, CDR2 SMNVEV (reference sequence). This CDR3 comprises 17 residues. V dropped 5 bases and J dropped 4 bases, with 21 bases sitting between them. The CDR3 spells CASSLWGPRTEGNTIYF. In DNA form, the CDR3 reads TGTGCCAGCAGTCTCTGGGGGCCGAGGACAGAGGGAAACACCATATATTTT.

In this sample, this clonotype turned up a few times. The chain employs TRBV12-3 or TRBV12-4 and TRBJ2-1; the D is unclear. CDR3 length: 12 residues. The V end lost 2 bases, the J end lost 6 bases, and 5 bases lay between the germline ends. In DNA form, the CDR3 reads TGTGCCAGCAGTTTAACCCTCAATGAGCAGTTCTTC. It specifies CASSLTLNEQFF.

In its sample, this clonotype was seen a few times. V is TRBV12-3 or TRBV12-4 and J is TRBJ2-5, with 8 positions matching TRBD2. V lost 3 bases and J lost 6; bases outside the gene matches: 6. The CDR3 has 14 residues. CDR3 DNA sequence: TGTGCCAGCAGTTTCGGGGGGGGGGGTAAGACCCAGTACTTC. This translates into CASSFGGGGKTQYF.

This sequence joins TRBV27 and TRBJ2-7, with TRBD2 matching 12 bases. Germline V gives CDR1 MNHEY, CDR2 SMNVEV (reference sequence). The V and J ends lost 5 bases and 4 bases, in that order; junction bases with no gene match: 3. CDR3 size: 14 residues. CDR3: CASSPGLAGYEQYF. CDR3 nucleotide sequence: TGTGCCAGCAGTCCGGGACTAGCGGGTTACGAGCAGTACTTC.

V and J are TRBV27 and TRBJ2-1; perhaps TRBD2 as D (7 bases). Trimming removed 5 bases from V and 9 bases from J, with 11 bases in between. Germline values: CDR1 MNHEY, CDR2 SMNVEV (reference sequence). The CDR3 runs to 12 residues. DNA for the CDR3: TGTGCCAGCAGTCGGGGGGCGACTGAGCAGTTCTTC. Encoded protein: CASSRGATEQFF.

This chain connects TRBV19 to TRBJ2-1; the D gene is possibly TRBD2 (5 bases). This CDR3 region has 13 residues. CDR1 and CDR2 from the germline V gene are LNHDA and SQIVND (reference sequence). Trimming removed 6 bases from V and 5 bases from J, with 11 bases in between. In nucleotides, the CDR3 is TGTGCCAGTAGCCTTAGAGGGAACAATGAGCAGTTCTTC. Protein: CASSLRGNNEQFF.

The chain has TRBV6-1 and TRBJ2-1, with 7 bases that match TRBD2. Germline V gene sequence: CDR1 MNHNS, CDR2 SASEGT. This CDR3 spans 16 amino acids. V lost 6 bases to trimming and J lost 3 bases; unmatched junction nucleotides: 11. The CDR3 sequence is CASRVSAGDYYNEQFF. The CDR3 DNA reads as TGTGCCAGCAGGGTCTCTGCGGGGGATTACTACAATGAGCAGTTCTTC.

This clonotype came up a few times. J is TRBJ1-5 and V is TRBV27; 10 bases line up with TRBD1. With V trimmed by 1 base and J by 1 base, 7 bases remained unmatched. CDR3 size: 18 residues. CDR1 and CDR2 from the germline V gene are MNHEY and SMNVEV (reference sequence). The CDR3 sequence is CASSLYRGQGSSNQPQHF. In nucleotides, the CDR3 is TGTGCCAGCAGTTTATACAGGGGACAGGGGAGCAGCAATCAGCCCCAGCATTTT.

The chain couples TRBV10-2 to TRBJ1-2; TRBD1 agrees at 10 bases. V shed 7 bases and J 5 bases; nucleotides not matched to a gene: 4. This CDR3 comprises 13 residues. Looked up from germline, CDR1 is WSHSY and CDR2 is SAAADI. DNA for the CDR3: TGCGCCAGCATTCCGGGACAGGGGTATGGCTACACCTTC. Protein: CASIPGQGYGYTF.

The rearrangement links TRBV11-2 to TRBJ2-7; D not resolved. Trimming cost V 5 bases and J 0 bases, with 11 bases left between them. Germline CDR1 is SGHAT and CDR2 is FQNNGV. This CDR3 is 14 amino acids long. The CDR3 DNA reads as TGTGCCAGCAGCCCTTTGAAAAGCTCCTACGAGCAGTACTTC. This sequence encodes CASSPLKSSYEQYF.

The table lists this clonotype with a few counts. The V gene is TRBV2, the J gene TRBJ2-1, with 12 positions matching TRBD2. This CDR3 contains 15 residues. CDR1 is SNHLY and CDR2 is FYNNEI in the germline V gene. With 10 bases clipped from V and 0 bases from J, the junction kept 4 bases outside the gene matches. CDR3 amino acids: CAIGLAGSSYNEQFF. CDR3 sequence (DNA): TGTGCCATCGGACTAGCGGGGAGCTCCTACAATGAGCAGTTCTTC.

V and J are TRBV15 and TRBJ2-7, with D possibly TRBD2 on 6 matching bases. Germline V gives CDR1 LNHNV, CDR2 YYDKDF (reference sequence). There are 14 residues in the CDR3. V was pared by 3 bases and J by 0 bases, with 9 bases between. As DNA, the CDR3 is TGTGCCACCAGCAGCGAGCGGGCCTCCTACGAGCAGTACTTC. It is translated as CATSSERASYEQYF.

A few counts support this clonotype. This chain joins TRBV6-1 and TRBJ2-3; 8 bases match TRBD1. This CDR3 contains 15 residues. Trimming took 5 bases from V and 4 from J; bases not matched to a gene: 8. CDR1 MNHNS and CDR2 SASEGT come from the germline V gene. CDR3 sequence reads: CASSSGTGGADTQYF. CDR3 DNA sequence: TGTGCCAGCAGTTCCGGGACAGGAGGAGCAGATACGCAGTATTTT.

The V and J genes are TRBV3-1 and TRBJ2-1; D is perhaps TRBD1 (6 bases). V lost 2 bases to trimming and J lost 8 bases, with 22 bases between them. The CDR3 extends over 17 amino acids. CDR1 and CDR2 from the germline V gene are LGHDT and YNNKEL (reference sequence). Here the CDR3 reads CASSQPAWTEKGDEQFF. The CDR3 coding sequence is TGTGCCAGCAGCCAACCAGCCTGGACAGAGAAGGGCGATGAGCAGTTCTTC.

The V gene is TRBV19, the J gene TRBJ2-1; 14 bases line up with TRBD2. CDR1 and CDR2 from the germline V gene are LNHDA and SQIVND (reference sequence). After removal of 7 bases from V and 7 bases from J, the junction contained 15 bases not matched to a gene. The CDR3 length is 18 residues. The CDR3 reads CASTVGGLAGVGVNEQFF. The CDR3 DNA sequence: TGTGCCAGTACCGTAGGGGGACTAGCGGGGGTGGGGGTAAATGAGCAGTTCTTC.

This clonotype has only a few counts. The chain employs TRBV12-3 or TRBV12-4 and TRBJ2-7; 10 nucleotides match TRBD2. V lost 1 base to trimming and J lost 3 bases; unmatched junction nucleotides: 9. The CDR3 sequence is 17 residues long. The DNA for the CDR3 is TGTGCCAGCAGTTTAGGTAGGGCTAGCGGGAGTTTCTACGAGCAGTACTTC. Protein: CASSLGRASGSFYEQYF.

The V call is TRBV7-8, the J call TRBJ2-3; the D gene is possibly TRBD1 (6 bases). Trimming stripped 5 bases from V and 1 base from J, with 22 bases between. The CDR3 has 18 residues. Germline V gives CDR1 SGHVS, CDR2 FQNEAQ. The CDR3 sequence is CASSPELYRVDGTDTQYF. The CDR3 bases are TGTGCCAGCAGCCCGGAGTTATACAGGGTAGATGGCACAGATACGCAGTATTTT.

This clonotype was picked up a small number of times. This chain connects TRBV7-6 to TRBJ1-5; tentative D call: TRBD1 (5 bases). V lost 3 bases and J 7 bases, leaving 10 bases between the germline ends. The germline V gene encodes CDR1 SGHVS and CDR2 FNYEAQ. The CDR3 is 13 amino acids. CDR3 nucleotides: TGTGCCAGCAGCTTTGGGCAGGGCCAGCCCCAGCATTTT. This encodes CASSFGQGQPQHF. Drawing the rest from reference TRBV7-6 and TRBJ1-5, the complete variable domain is GAGVSQSPRYKVTKRGQDVALRCDPISGHVSLYWYRQALGQGPEFLTYFNYEAQQDKSGLPNDRFSAERPEGSISTLTIQRTEQRDSAMYRCASSFGQGQPQHFGDGTRLSIL.

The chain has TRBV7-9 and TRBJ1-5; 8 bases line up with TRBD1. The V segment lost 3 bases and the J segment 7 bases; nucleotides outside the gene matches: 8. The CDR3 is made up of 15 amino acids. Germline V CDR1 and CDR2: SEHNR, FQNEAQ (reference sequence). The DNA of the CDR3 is TGTGCCAGCAGCTTCATAGACAGGGGAGGACAGCCCCAGCATTTT. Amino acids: CASSFIDRGGQPQHF.

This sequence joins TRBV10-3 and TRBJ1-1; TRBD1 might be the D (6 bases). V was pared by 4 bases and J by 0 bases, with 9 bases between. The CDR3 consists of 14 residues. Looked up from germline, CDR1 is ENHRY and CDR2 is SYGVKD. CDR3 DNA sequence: TGTGCCATCAGTGGAGGACAGTTGAACACTGAAGCTTTCTTT. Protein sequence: CAISGGQLNTEAFF.